A single sample gave rise to the 9 T cell receptor beta chains below, sequenced in a study of glioma-infiltrating T cells. TCR alpha and beta CDR3 regions were amplified from RNA using iRepertoire nested multiplex PCR. Each CDR3 protein gets one entry after TCRdb re-called the multiplex PCR reads with MiXCR. The sample carries about 180,000 distinct CDR3 sequences, about 46% recorded once. Sequenced sample: glioma tissue, nonneoplastic brain tissue, or PBMCs (not recorded which). These receptors came from a human donor with low-grade glioma or glioblastoma, undergoing nonglioma brain surgery, or in good health (not recorded which).

The chain has TRBV27 and TRBJ2-1, with TRBD2 identical over 10 bases. The CDR3 is 15 amino acids. Germline CDR1 is MNHEY and CDR2 is SMNVEV (reference sequence). The CDR3 DNA reads TGTCCCACCATGCGGACTAGCGGTAGACCCAATGAGCAGTTCTTC. Translated: CPTMRTSGRPNEQFF.

About this clonotype: The junction and the germline gene differ at one end; a read error may be behind it. The CDR3 region has the DNA TGTTCCAGCAGGAGGGATGATACCCAGTACTTC. Encoded protein: CSSRRDDTQYF. The rearrangement uses TRBV2 and TRBJ2-5; D possibly corresponds to TRBD2 (6 bases). Germline CDR1 reads SNHLY; CDR2 reads FYNNEI. The CDR3 extends over 11 amino acids.

Details on this clonotype: This could be a read error, since a much larger clone is one nucleotide away. CDR3 protein: CASSLNSQDTGELFF. The CDR3 nucleotides read TGTGCCAGCAGTTTGAATAGCCAGGACACCGGGGAGCTGTTTTTT. This chain connects TRBV6-9 to TRBJ2-2; D gene ambiguous. Deletions cut 4 bases from V and 3 bases from J, with 12 bases between. Germline V gene lookup returns CDR1 MNHGY and CDR2 SVAAGI. The CDR3 has 15 amino acids.

This clonotype was detected many times. The chain joins TRBV24-1 to TRBJ1-5; perhaps TRBD1 as D (5 bases). The CDR3 length is 13 residues. Germline assignment: CDR1 KGHDR and CDR2 SFDVKD. The V gene lost 0 bases and the J gene lost 7 bases, with 6 bases spanning the gap. DNA of the CDR3: TGTGCCACCAGTGATTTGCAGGGCCAGCCCCAGCATTTT. Amino acid sequence: CATSDLQGQPQHF.

The table lists this clonotype with many counts. J is TRBJ2-3 and V is TRBV6-1; a weak D match, TRBD1 (6 bases). There are 14 residues in the CDR3. Germline CDR1 reads MNHNS; CDR2 reads SASEGT. V shed 6 bases and J shed 5 bases, with 15 bases lying between them. CDR3 DNA: TGTGCCAGCAGCGCCGGGACATTCGGAGATACGCAGTATTTT. It encodes CASSAGTFGDTQYF.

Comment on this clonotype: A much larger clone differs by one base, so this may be a read error. The conserved phenylalanine or tryptophan is not found at the CDR3 terminus, so this likely reflects a read error. The V call is TRBV27, the J call TRBJ2-1; 12 nucleotides align to TRBD1. Germline CDR1 MNHEY, CDR2 SMNVEV (reference sequence). The CDR3 is made up of 20 amino acids. J gave up 3 bases and V 1 base, and 13 bases lay outside the gene matches. CDR3 DNA: TGTGCCAGCAGTTTATTGAGGGGACAGGGGGCGGGTAATAGCTACAATGAGCAGTTCTTA. Its protein is CASSLLRGQGAGNSYNEQFL.

This clonotype was observed a few times. The rearrangement uses TRBV29-1 and TRBJ2-1; possibly TRBD1 for D (9 bases). The CDR3 runs to 19 residues. Trimming removed 5 bases from V and 7 bases from J, with 33 bases in between. Germline V gene sequence: CDR1 SQVTM, CDR2 ANQGSEA. The DNA for the CDR3 is TGCAGCGTTAAACCGGGACAGGGTAACGGGAGGGCCATAGGGAATGAGCAGTTCTTC. Protein: CSVKPGQGNGRAIGNEQFF.

In its sample, this clonotype was seen a few times. This chain links TRBV5-1 with TRBJ1-1, with a weak D call TRBD1 (5 bases). The V gene's germline CDR1 is SGHRS and CDR2 YFSETQ. V lost 6 bases and J 4 bases, leaving 19 bases between the germline ends. This CDR3 region has 15 residues. The CDR3 here is CASTDVNGAFTEAFF. In DNA, the CDR3 is TGCGCCAGCACCGATGTCAACGGGGCCTTCACTGAAGCTTTCTTT.

The CDR3 region is CASGPPLSPYEQYF. CDR3 in DNA: TGTGCCAGCGGCCCCCCCCTTTCTCCCTACGAGCAGTACTTC. The V and J genes are TRBV28 and TRBJ2-7; D is unresolved. Trimming removed 8 bases from V and 2 bases from J, with 16 bases in between. CDR1 MDHEN and CDR2 SYDVKM come from the germline V gene. The CDR3 is made up of 14 amino acids.